These 26 T cell receptor beta chains were sequenced from one sample in a study of T-cell reconstitution after alpha-beta-depleted transplantation in children. Broader study findings: A year post-transplant, T-cell counts and diversity derived mostly from newly produced T cells.

These receptors are not linked to any known antigen. Unique molecular identifiers featured in how the TCRbeta library was prepared. TCRdb ran MiXCR on the PCR reads and lists one entry per CDR3 protein. The sample lists approximately 300,000 distinct CDR3 sequences; 6% to 10% were seen once. The sequenced sample was peripheral blood, obtained 360 days after TCRalphabeta/CD19-depleted stem cell transplant. These receptors were collected from a female patient aged 2-15 years who had a stem cell transplant for Fanconi anemia, so the T cells may come from the graft donor.

This clonotype was picked up many times. The gene calls are TRBV3-1 and TRBJ1-1, with 7 bases matching TRBD1. Germline assignment: CDR1 LGHDT and CDR2 YNNKEL (reference sequence). CDR3 length equals 14 residues. V lost 1 base to trimming and J lost 5 bases; unmatched junction nucleotides: 4. The CDR3 here is CASSQAGRGTEAFF. The CDR3 DNA reads TGTGCCAGCAGCCAAGCGGGCAGGGGGACTGAAGCTTTCTTT.

This clonotype was counted at least ten times. The chain links TRBV4-2 to TRBJ2-2; D is possibly TRBD1 (6 bases). The CDR3 runs 16 residues. CDR1 is LGHNA, CDR2 YNFKEQ, per germline. Trimming cost V 3 bases and J 0 bases, with 11 bases left between them. The CDR3, as DNA: TGTGCCAGCAGCCATGCGTCAGGGGCGAACACCGGGGAGCTGTTTTTT. This gives the protein CASSHASGANTGELFF.

V gene TRBV7-2 combines with J gene TRBJ2-1; the match to TRBD2 covers 7 bases. CDR1 is SGHTA, CDR2 FQGNSA, per germline. CDR3 length: 16 amino acids. Losses at the gene ends were 5 bases for V and 8 bases for J; bases not matched to a gene: 15. The CDR3: CASSPGTTKTAHEQFF. The CDR3 bases are TGTGCCAGCAGCCCCGGGACTACGAAGACAGCACATGAGCAGTTCTTC. Full variable domain (rest looked up from reference TRBV7-2 and TRBJ2-1): GAGVSQSPSNKVTEKGKDVELRCDPISGHTALYWYRQSLGQGLEFLIYFQGNSAPDKSGLPSDRFSAERTGGSVSTLTIQRTQQEDSAVYLCASSPGTTKTAHEQFFGPGTRLTVL.

This clonotype was seen repeatedly, ten times or more. The chain combines TRBV6-1 with TRBJ2-1; D is perhaps TRBD1 or TRBD2 (6 bases each). The CDR3 length is 16 residues. Trimming left V 7 bases short and J 5 bases short, with 21 bases between. Germline V CDR1 and CDR2: MNHNS, SASEGT. CDR3 coding DNA: TGTGCCAGCAATACTTGGGGGGCGTGGGTTAACAATGAGCAGTTCTTC. As protein: CASNTWGAWVNNEQFF.

This clonotype appeared a few times. The chain carries TRBV2 and TRBJ1-3, with D perhaps TRBD1 (5 bases). The V end was cut by 1 base, the J end by 0 bases, with 7 bases between. Germline V gene lookup returns CDR1 SNHLY and CDR2 FYNNEI. This CDR3 is built from 15 residues. In DNA, the CDR3 is TGTGCCAGCAGTGAAGACAGGTACTCTGGAAACACCATATATTTT. The encoded protein is CASSEDRYSGNTIYF.

The rearrangement joins TRBV7-3 to TRBJ1-1, with D perhaps matching TRBD1 (5 bases). V was clipped by 6 bases and J by 1 base, with 12 bases between them. The CDR3 contains 14 residues. Germline CDR1 and CDR2: SGHTA and FQGTGA. In DNA form, the CDR3 reads TGTGCCAGCAGTACCGGGACGTCGAACACTGAAGCTTTCTTT. It specifies CASSTGTSNTEAFF.

This clonotype was detected ten times or more. V gene TRBV2 combines with J gene TRBJ2-3; 11 bases are a match to TRBD2. The ends lost 2 bases at V and 14 bases at J; junction bases unmatched: 6. CDR3 size: 13 residues. Per the germline V gene, CDR1 is SNHLY and CDR2 is FYNNEI. The CDR3 nucleotides are TGTGCCAGCAGTGAATTAGCGGGGGGGCCGTGGTATTTT. It encodes CASSELAGGPWYF.

This clonotype was observed at least ten times. The chain couples TRBV20-1 to TRBJ1-5; D perhaps matches TRBD1 (5 bases). CDR3 length: 14 amino acids. V lost 5 bases and J lost 2, with 13 bases in between. The germline V gene encodes CDR1 DFQATT and CDR2 SNEGSKA (reference sequence). The CDR3 DNA reads as TGCAGTGCTGTCAAGGGGTGGCGCAATCAGCCCCAGCATTTT. Residues: CSAVKGWRNQPQHF.

This clonotype occurred a few times. V is TRBV6-5 and J is TRBJ1-3, with D unresolved. Trimming shortened V by 0 bases and J by 0 bases, and 15 bases separated the two germline ends. Germline values: CDR1 MNHEY, CDR2 SVGAGI. This CDR3 has 18 amino acids. CDR3 DNA: TGTGCCAGCAGTTACTCGAGGGCCAGCGTTTCCTCTGGAAACACCATATATTTT. Amino acids: CASSYSRASVSSGNTIYF.

J is TRBJ2-2 and V is TRBV7-3; D unclear. Trimming removed 2 bases at V and 0 bases at J, with 10 bases between. Germline CDR1 SGHTA, CDR2 FQGTGA. The CDR3 is made up of 16 amino acids. CDR3 in amino acids: CASSLQSAANTGELFF. Written as DNA, the CDR3 is TGTGCCAGCAGCTTACAGTCTGCCGCGAACACCGGGGAGCTGTTTTTT.

This clonotype was recorded a few times. The CDR3 reads CASSWAGAQPQHF. DNA of the CDR3: TGTGCCAGCAGCTGGGCAGGGGCTCAGCCCCAGCATTTT. The rearrangement links TRBV7-8 to TRBJ1-5; D possibly corresponds to TRBD1 (6 bases). Trimming cost V 4 bases and J 6 bases, with 10 bases left between them. This CDR3 has 13 amino acids. Per germline, CDR1 SGHVS and CDR2 FQNEAQ. The entire variable domain, with the rest obtained from reference TRBV7-8 and TRBJ1-5, is as follows: GAGVSQSPRYKVAKRGQDVALRCDPISGHVSLFWYQQALGQGPEFLTYFQNEAQLDKSGLPSDRFFAERPEGSVSTLKIQRTQQEDSAVYLCASSWAGAQPQHFGDGTRLSIL.

A word on this clonotype: With a much larger clone just one base away, this may be a read error. This sequence joins TRBV4-3 and TRBJ2-5; 10 nucleotides agree with TRBD2. The CDR3 runs to 14 residues. Germline CDR1 is LGHNA and CDR2 is YSLEER. The CDR3 DNA reads TGCGCCGGCAGCCAGGTAGCGGGGGGAGAGACCCAGTACTTC. Protein product: CAGSQVAGGETQYF.

This clonotype appeared many times. The chain employs TRBV5-1 and TRBJ2-2; TRBD1 matches 8 bases. The CDR3 has 17 amino acids. J gave up 4 bases and V 4 bases, and 12 bases lay outside the gene matches. Looked up from germline, CDR1 is SGHRS and CDR2 is YFSETQ. CDR3 loop: CASSRSGGASATGELFF. The CDR3 DNA reads TGCGCCAGCAGCCGTTCAGGGGGCGCCTCGGCCACCGGGGAGCTGTTTTTT.

This clonotype was recorded a few times. The gene calls are TRBV19 and TRBJ2-2, with D possibly being TRBD2 (5 bases). Germline CDR1 is LNHDA and CDR2 is SQIVND (reference sequence). V lost 7 bases and J lost 3, with 12 bases in between. The CDR3 runs 14 residues. Here the CDR3 DNA reads TGTGCCAGTACTTGGGAGTTGCACACCGGGGAGCTGTTTTTT. As protein: CASTWELHTGELFF.

J is TRBJ1-1 and V is TRBV6-6, with D perhaps matching TRBD1 (5 bases). Germline lookup yields CDR1 MNHNY and CDR2 SVGAGI (reference sequence). Trimming cost V 5 bases and J 8 bases, with 15 bases left between them. The CDR3 contains 13 residues. CDR3 in amino acids: CASSHTRRGEAFF. The CDR3 nucleotides are TGTGCCAGCAGTCACACACGCCGGGGCGAAGCTTTCTTT.

This clonotype was recorded a few times. The rearrangement joins TRBV7-9 to TRBJ2-2; possibly TRBD2 for D (6 bases). There are 15 residues in the CDR3. Germline V gene data show CDR1 as SEHNR and CDR2 as FQNEAQ (reference sequence). Deletions cut 2 bases from V and 4 bases from J, with 11 bases between. CDR3 coding DNA: TGTGCCAGCAGCTTACGGGGGACGGGCACCGGGGAGCTGTTTTTT. This codes for CASSLRGTGTGELFF.

This clonotype was seen ten or more times. The V call is TRBV2, the J call TRBJ2-1, with D perhaps TRBD1 (6 bases). The CDR3 is 14 amino acids. V dropped 8 bases and J dropped 0 bases, with 11 bases sitting between them. Germline V lookup: CDR1 SNHLY, CDR2 FYNNEI. In nucleotides, the CDR3 is TGTGCCAGCGGGGGACAAAGCTCCTACAATGAGCAGTTCTTC. It codes for CASGGQSSYNEQFF.

This clonotype appeared many times. The J gene is TRBJ2-5, the V gene TRBV29-1; 11 bases agree with TRBD2. Germline-derived CDR1 and CDR2 are SQVTM and ANQGSEA. V lost 5 bases, J lost 6 bases, and 17 bases stayed unmatched. The CDR3 is made up of 17 amino acids. In DNA form, the CDR3 reads TGCAGCGTTCTTACTAGCGGGGGATTTTCTGCCCGCCAGACCCAGTACTTC. Its translation: CSVLTSGGFSARQTQYF.

There are a few counts of this clonotype. This may stem from a read error, because a much larger clone lies one nucleotide away. The rearrangement uses TRBV12-3 or TRBV12-4 and TRBJ2-7, with no clear D. V shed 6 bases and J shed 2 bases, with 2 bases lying between them. CDR3 length: 10 residues. CDR3 sequence reads: CASSPYEQYF. In nucleotides, the CDR3 is TGTGCCAGCAGCCCCTACGAGCAGTACTTC.

The V call is TRBV7-6, the J call TRBJ2-5, with 7 bases identical to TRBD1. Trimming cost V 0 bases and J 5 bases; bases outside gene matches: 6. In germline, CDR1 is SGHVS, CDR2 FNYEAQ. The CDR3 has 15 residues. The CDR3 loop is CASSLARGPRETQYF. CDR3 DNA: TGTGCCAGCAGCTTAGCTAGGGGGCCTCGGGAGACCCAGTACTTC.

This clonotype was counted at least ten times. This rearrangement joins TRBV5-1 to TRBJ2-1; 13 nucleotides line up with TRBD2. V lost 4 bases, J lost 4 bases, and 2 bases stayed unmatched. Looked up from germline, CDR1 is SGHRS and CDR2 is YFSETQ. The CDR3 has 15 amino acids. The CDR3 bases are TGCGCCAGCAGCCAACTAGCGGGAGGGTACAATGAGCAGTTCTTC. Its translation is CASSQLAGGYNEQFF.

This clonotype was counted at least ten times. The chain has TRBV12-3 or TRBV12-4 and TRBJ2-1, with TRBD1 matching over 8 bases. The junction had 11 bases not matched to a gene; V was cut back by 6 bases and J by 1 base. The CDR3 runs to 17 residues. CDR3 in amino acids: CASSSSGTGKSYNEQFF. CDR3 nucleotides: TGTGCCAGCAGCTCTTCCGGGACAGGTAAATCCTACAATGAGCAGTTCTTC.

V is TRBV7-6 and J is TRBJ1-4; TRBD1 aligns across 10 bases. Germline V gene data show CDR1 as SGHVS and CDR2 as FNYEAQ. The CDR3 consists of 15 residues. Unmatched junction bases numbered 6, after V lost 4 bases and J lost 7 bases. The CDR3 loop is CASSWTGGLGEKLFF. CDR3 DNA: TGTGCCAGCAGCTGGACAGGGGGACTAGGTGAAAAACTGTTTTTT.

This clonotype was detected many times. The chain uses TRBV5-1 and TRBJ2-3, with 10 bases identical to TRBD2. V lost 8 bases to trimming and J lost 0 bases; unmatched junction nucleotides: 3. The CDR3 has 14 amino acids. Germline values: CDR1 SGHRS, CDR2 YFSETQ. The CDR3 DNA reads TGCGCCAGTATAGCGGGGGGAAGCACAGATACGCAGTATTTT. Residues: CASIAGGSTDTQYF.

This clonotype has just a few counts. The rearrangement uses TRBV29-1 and TRBJ2-1; 10 nucleotides line up with TRBD2. V gave up 4 bases and J gave up 6 bases; unmatched junction bases: 15. Germline loops: CDR1 SQVTM, CDR2 ANQGSEA. The CDR3 covers 17 residues. The CDR3 sequence is CSVALAGKWEIANEQFF. The CDR3 DNA follows: TGCAGCGTTGCACTAGCGGGAAAATGGGAAATCGCCAATGAGCAGTTCTTC.

This clonotype was detected many times. The chain recombines TRBV3-1 with TRBJ2-2; TRBD1 is a possible D gene (6 bases). Looked up from germline, CDR1 is LGHDT and CDR2 is YNNKEL (reference sequence). Trimming removed 0 bases from V and 8 bases from J, with 13 bases in between. The CDR3 loop spans 15 amino acids. The CDR3 here is CASSQDHPRGGELFF. CDR3 nucleotides: TGTGCCAGCAGCCAAGATCATCCCAGGGGAGGGGAGCTGTTTTTT. The full variable domain, its missing parts supplied by reference TRBV3-1 and TRBJ2-2, is DTAVSQTPKYLVTQMGNDKSIKCEQNLGHDTMYWYKQDSKKFLKIMFSYNNKELIINETVPNRFSPKSPDKAHLNLHINSLELGDSAVYFCASSQDHPRGGELFFGEGSRLTVL.